This T cell receptor beta chain was obtained from a study of neoadjuvant anti-PD-1 for oral cavity cancer. The CDR3 consists of 16 residues. V was trimmed by 2 bases and J by 8 bases, leaving 21 bases between them. Germline CDR1 reads MNHEY; CDR2 reads SVGAGI. Clones were read by immunoSEQ multiplex PCR, and TCRdb kept only the in-frame ones, dropping some. The sample holds around 12,000 clones, about 60% seen once. Within the sample, this clone is medium-sized (0.01 to 0.1%). The sample consisted of tumor tissue, taken before nivolumab (anti-PD-1) treatment. The chain joins TRBV6-5 to TRBJ1-2; D might be TRBD1 (6 bases). This TCR was sampled from a person between 40 and 85 years old with oral cavity squamous cell carcinoma. The donor label of this sample is uncertain. Here the CDR3 reads CASSYGGTAFARGYTF. CDR3 nucleotide sequence: TGTGCCAGCAGTTACGGGGGCACAGCTTTTGCGAGGGGCTACACCTTC.